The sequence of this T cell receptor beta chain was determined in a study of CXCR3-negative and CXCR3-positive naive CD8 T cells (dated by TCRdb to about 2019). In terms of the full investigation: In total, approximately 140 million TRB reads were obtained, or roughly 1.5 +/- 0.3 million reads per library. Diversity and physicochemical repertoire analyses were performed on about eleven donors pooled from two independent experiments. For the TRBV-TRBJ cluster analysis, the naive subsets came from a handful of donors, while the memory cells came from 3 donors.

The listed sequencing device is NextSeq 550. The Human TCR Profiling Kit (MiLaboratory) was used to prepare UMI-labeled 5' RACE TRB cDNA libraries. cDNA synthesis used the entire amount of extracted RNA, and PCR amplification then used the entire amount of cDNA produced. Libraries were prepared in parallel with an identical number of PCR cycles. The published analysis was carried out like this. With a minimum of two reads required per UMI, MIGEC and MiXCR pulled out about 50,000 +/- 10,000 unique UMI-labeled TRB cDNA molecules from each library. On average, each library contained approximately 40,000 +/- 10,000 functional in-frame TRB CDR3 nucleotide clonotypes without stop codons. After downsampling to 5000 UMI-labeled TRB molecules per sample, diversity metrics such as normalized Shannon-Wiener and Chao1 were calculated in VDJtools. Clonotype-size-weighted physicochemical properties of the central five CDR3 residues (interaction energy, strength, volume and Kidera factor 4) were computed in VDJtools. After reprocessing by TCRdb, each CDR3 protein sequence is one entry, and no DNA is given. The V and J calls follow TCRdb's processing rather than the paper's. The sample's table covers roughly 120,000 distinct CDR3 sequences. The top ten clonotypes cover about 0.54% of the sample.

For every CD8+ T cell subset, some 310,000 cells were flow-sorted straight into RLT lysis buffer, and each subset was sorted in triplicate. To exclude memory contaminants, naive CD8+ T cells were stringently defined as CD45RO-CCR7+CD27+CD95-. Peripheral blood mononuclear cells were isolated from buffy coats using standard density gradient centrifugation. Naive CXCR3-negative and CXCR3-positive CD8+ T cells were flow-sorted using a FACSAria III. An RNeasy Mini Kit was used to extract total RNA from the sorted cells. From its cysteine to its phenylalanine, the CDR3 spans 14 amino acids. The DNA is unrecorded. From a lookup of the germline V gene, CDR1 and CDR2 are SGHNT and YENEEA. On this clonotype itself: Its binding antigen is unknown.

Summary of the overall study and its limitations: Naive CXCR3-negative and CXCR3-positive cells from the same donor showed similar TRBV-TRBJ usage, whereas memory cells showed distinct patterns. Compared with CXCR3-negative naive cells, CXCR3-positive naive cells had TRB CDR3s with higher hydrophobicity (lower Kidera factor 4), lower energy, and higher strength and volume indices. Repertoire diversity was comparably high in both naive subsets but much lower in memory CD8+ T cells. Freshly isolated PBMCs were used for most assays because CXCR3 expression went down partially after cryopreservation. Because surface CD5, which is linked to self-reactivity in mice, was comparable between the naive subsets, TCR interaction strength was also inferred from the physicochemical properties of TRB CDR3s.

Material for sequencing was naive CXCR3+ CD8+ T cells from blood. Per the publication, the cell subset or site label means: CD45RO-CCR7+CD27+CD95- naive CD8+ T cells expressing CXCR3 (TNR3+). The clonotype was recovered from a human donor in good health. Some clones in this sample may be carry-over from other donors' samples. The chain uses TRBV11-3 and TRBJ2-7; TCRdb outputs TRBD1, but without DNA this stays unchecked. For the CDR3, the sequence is CASSLLGGPREQYF.